This TCR beta chain was recorded in a study of human CD8 memory T cell subsets (dated by TCRdb to between 2020 and 2021). In terms of the full investigation: To assess clonal relationships, the TCRbeta repertoires of stem-like (TSTEM), progenitor exhausted-like (TPEX) and effector memory CD8+ T cell subsets were compared. Five or six donors each provided TSTEM, TPEX and effector memory subsets, from which TCRbeta repertoires were obtained.

A Human TCR Profiling Kit was used to prepare UMI-labeled 5' RACE TCRbeta libraries. Every TCRbeta library was prepared in parallel with an identical number of PCR cycles. The authors' analysis ran thus. Each TCRbeta library contained between about 2,800 and 20,000 functional CDR3beta clonotypes. MIGEC 1.2.9 was used for UMI extraction and consensus assembly, with at least three reads per UMI being required. MiXCR 3.0.3 was used to extract in-frame CDR3beta repertoires. After each sample was downsampled to 42,000 randomly selected UMIs, diversity metrics were computed in VDJtools 1.2.1. For each sample pair, the repertoire overlap metrics D, R and F2 were calculated in VDJtools using the top 3,000 clones. TCRdb reprocessed the reads and lists each CDR3 protein sequence as a single entry, with no DNA. The V and J calls, along with clone size, are taken from TCRdb and not from the paper's own processing. The table for this sample shows roughly 11,000 distinct CDR3 sequences. Approximately 8% of the sample comes from the top ten.

As encoded in the germline V gene, CDR1 is MDHEN while CDR2 is SYDVKM. The CDR3 holds 13 amino acids from the cysteine to the phenylalanine. There is no recorded DNA. For this clonotype: What antigen it recognizes has not been identified.

Density gradient separation was used to isolate peripheral blood mononuclear cells from buffy coats of healthy donors. The study enriched total CD8+ T cells through negative magnetic separation using EasySep or MojoSort CD8+ T cell isolation kits. An RNeasy Mini Kit was used to extract total RNA from duplicate vials of some 160,000 sorted CD8+ T cells per subset. The PBMCs were used either fresh or after being cryopreserved in fetal bovine serum with around 10% DMSO. Fluorescence-activated cell sorting on a FACSAria III was used to sort the CD8+ T cell subsets to purity. Points the paper makes about the study in general: Although both stem-like subsets shared clonotypes with effector memory cells, the overlap between TSTEM and TPEX repertoires was minimal, suggesting distinct antigen spectra for the TSTEM and TPEX subsets. Sequencing was limited to TCRbeta chains, and the repertoire comparisons were based on a handful of donors analyzed with paired t-tests and Bonferroni correction. TSTEM and TPEX subsets showed similarly high normalized Shannon-Wiener diversity, whereas effector memory subsets were comparatively less diverse. Based on Chao1 estimates, TSTEM subsets appeared to have greater repertoire diversity than TPEX subsets, which could potentially reflect a broader range of specificities.

The TCR originated in a human donor in good health. The V and J segments used are TRBV28 and TRBJ1-5. The specimen was CD8+ T cells from PBMCs. The CDR3 has the sequence CASSSGGSQPQHF.